The next 10 T cell receptor beta chains were all read from a single sample in a study of human T cells and chemical hapten exposure. Sample time point: pre-sensitization, week 0. Treatment described: therapeutic diphenylcyclopropenone sensitization with weekly scalp DPC. TCRdb used MiXCR to reprocess the RACE reads, holding one entry per CDR3 protein. The table has 150,000 to 200,000 distinct CDR3 sequences, around 30% seen once. Here the sequenced sample was whole blood, taken in connection with sensitization to the hapten diphenylcyclopropenone (DPC). These receptors all stem from a young woman with alopecia areata. Some clones in this sample may be carry-over from other donors' samples.

The chain combines TRBV4-1 with TRBJ2-7; D is ambiguous. V was trimmed by 2 bases and J by 5 bases, leaving 10 bases between them. In germline, CDR1 is MGHRA, CDR2 YSYEKL. The CDR3 is 13 amino acids. The CDR3 coding sequence is TGCGCCAGCAGCCAATCTTTTTCGAACGAGCAGTACTTC. It is translated as CASSQSFSNEQYF.

The chain carries TRBV14 and TRBJ1-2, with a weak D call TRBD1 (5 bases). Germline V lookup: CDR1 SGHDN, CDR2 FVKESK. V was pared by 4 bases and J by 4 bases, with 13 bases between. The CDR3 consists of 14 residues. The CDR3 nucleotides read TGTGCCAGCAGCCCAGAGGGGAGCCTCTATGGCTACACCTTC. It translates to CASSPEGSLYGYTF. The full variable domain, with the rest looked up from reference TRBV14 and TRBJ1-2, is EAGVTQFPSHSVIEKGQTVTLRCDPISGHDNLYWYRRVMGKEIKFLLHFVKESKQDESGMPNNRFLAERTGGTYSTLKVQPAELEDSGVYFCASSPEGSLYGYTFGSGTRLTVV.

The J gene is TRBJ2-7, the V gene TRBV18; 7 nucleotides match TRBD1. This CDR3 contains 16 residues. Trimming took 2 bases from V and 2 from J; bases not matched to a gene: 9. CDR1 is KGHSH, CDR2 LQKENI, per germline. CDR3 in amino acids: CASSPTKQGSTYEQYF. CDR3 DNA: TGTGCCAGCTCACCAACGAAACAGGGGAGTACCTACGAGCAGTACTTC.

Concerning this clonotype itself: The junction shows a germline mismatch at one end, possibly a read error. This rearrangement joins TRBV4-3 to TRBJ2-3; TRBD1 matches 7 bases. Looked up from germline, CDR1 is LGHNA and CDR2 is YSLEER. The CDR3 extends over 15 amino acids. The CDR3 loop reads CASSQDTGEPDTKYF. The CDR3 region has the DNA TGCGCCAGCAGCCAAGACACAGGGGAACCAGATACGAAGTATTTT.

V is TRBV4-1 and J is TRBJ2-5; D is tentatively TRBD1 or TRBD2 (5 bases each). This CDR3 region has 14 residues. The germline gives CDR1 MGHRA, CDR2 YSYEKL. The V end was cut by 1 base, the J end by 0 bases, with 6 bases between. The CDR3 DNA reads as TGCGCCAGCAGCCAAGGGGGGTACCAAGAGACCCAGTACTTC. It translates to CASSQGGYQETQYF.

The rearrangement uses TRBV4-3 and TRBJ2-2; 12 positions agree with TRBD2. Germline CDR1 LGHNA, CDR2 YSLEER. This CDR3 is built from 18 residues. Germline trimming cut 2 bases from V and 0 bases from J; bases unmatched to any gene: 4. CDR3 coding DNA: TGCGCCAGCAGCCAACTCCTAGCGGGAGGGACGAACACCGGGGAGCTGTTTTTT. It encodes CASSQLLAGGTNTGELFF.

This clonotype was counted between two and nine times. The V call is TRBV29-1, the J call TRBJ2-1, with D perhaps matching TRBD1 (5 bases). V shed 7 bases and J shed 8 bases, with 18 bases lying between them. The CDR3 has 13 amino acids. The germline gives CDR1 SQVTM, CDR2 ANQGSEA. Here the CDR3 reads CSAQAQLGDEQFF. The CDR3 DNA reads as TGCAGCGCACAGGCTCAATTGGGCGATGAGCAGTTCTTC.

This clonotype came up a few times. The chain couples TRBV28 to TRBJ1-6; the match to TRBD1 covers 10 bases. Germline V gene lookup returns CDR1 MDHEN and CDR2 SYDVKM. J gave up 11 bases and V 8 bases, and 3 bases lay outside the gene matches. The CDR3 spans 12 residues. The CDR3 sequence is CASRTGGAPLHF. CDR3 bases: TGTGCCAGCCGGACAGGGGGGGCACCCCTCCACTTT.

The chain employs TRBV29-1 and TRBJ1-1; maybe TRBD1 (6 bases). V lost 2 bases and J lost 10, with 17 bases in between. Germline V gene data show CDR1 as SQVTM and CDR2 as ANQGSEA. The CDR3 extends over 13 amino acids. CDR3 region: CSVEQGPLRGAFF. DNA of the CDR3: TGCAGCGTTGAACAGGGGCCACTCCGTGGAGCTTTCTTT.

This chain links TRBV5-5 with TRBJ1-5; D unresolved. The germline V gene encodes CDR1 SGHKS and CDR2 YYEKEE (reference sequence). The germline V and J ends were trimmed by 2 bases and 7 bases, with 19 bases remaining between them. The CDR3 consists of 16 residues. CDR3 DNA: TGTGCCAGCAGCTTAGTGGGATGGGGAGCGGACCAGCCCCAGCATTTT. Its translation: CASSLVGWGADQPQHF.